A selection of T cell receptor beta chains follows, all from one sample in a study of shared clonotypes between healthy human individuals. Using immunoSEQ multiplex PCR, the repertoire was profiled, and TCRdb retains in-frame clones only, with some absent. This table holds millions of clones, roughly 94% found once. Sample: naive CD4+ T cells sorted from blood. The source is a man in his late teens or twenties in good health. Each CDR3 is given with its conserved first and last residue. Each record gives: J gene, clone size, V gene, D gene, CDR3 DNA, CDR3 protein. The D gene is left open where the match is weak. Clone sizes are given selectively: once, few, many, or a class where the clone is expanded.

TRBJ2-7 . TRBV7-2 . TGTGCCAGCAGCCCCTCGGGAGTAGGTTCCTACGAGCAGTACTTC CASSPSGVGSYEQYF
TRBJ2-7 . TRBV19 . TGTGCCAGTTCGCCCCCGGGGACCGAGCAGTACTTC CASSPPGTEQYF
TRBJ2-2 . TRBV7-9 TRBD1 TGTGCCAGCAGCTTGGGACAGGTGAACACCGGGGAGCTGTTTTTT CASSLGQVNTGELFF
TRBJ1-2 . TRBV6-6 . TGTGCCAGCAGTTACTCGGATACAGGGTATGGCTACACCTTC CASSYSDTGYGYTF
TRBJ1-1 . TRBV9 . TGTGCCAGCAGCGTAGCGGCTTCTAACACTGAAGCTTTCTTT CASSVAASNTEAFF
TRBJ2-7 . TRBV29-1 TRBD1 TGCAGCGTGGGGAGACAGGGCGGCTACGAGCAGTACTTC CSVGRQGGYEQYF
TRBJ1-6 . TRBV18 . TGTGCCAGCTCGCAGGACGATGATTCACCCCTCCACTTT CASSQDDDSPLHF
TRBJ1-5 . TRBV28 TRBD1 TGTGCCAGCAGTCTAGGGGGCGCAGGCCAGCCCCAGCATTTT CASSLGGAGQPQHF
TRBJ2-5 . TRBV5-1 . TGCGCCAGCAGCTTGGGACAGACCTCCCAAGAGACCCAGTACTTC CASSLGQTSQETQYF
TRBJ2-2 once TRBV2 TRBD2 TGTGCCAGCAGCCTTAGCGGGGGGGCTCCCGGGGAGCTGTTTTTT CASSLSGGAPGELFF
TRBJ2-7 . TRBV29-1 . TGCAGCGTCGCCGACAACCCCTACGAGCAGTACTTC CSVADNPYEQYF
TRBJ1-4 . TRBV27 . TGTGCCAGCAGTTTAACACCGCTACGGAGGGCCGGGAATGAAAAACTGTTTTTT CASSLTPLRRAGNEKLFF
TRBJ1-1 . TRBV6-1 . TGTGCCAGCAGTGAGGGTAGAAACACTGAAGCTTTCTTT CASSEGRNTEAFF
TRBJ2-3 once TRBV6-1 TRBD2 TGTGCCAGCATTACGGGACTAGCGTCTTTTGTGTTTTATTTT CASITGLASFVFYF
TRBJ1-1 . TRBV29-1 TRBD1 TGCAGCGTTGAGCAGGGGGTGAACACTGAAGCTTTCTTT CSVEQGVNTEAFF
TRBJ1-2 . TRBV5-4 TRBD1 TGCGCCAGCAGGCAGACGACAGGGGGCGCGTATGGCTACACCTTC CASRQTTGGAYGYTF
TRBJ2-2 . TRBV19 TRBD1 TGTGCCAGTAGAAGGGGACAGGCGAACACCGGGGAGCTGTTTTTT CASRRGQANTGELFF
TRBJ1-5 . TRBV7-8 TRBD1 TGTGCCAGCAGCCTACAATGGACAGGGCCTTATAGCAATCAGCCCCAGCATTTT CASSLQWTGPYSNQPQHF
TRBJ1-4 . TRBV4-1 . TGCGCCAGCAGCCAAGAAGGACGGAAAACTAATGAAAAACTGTTTTTT CASSQEGRKTNEKLFF
TRBJ1-1 . TRBV2 . TGTGCCAGCAGTGATAGGCGGCAGCCTAATATGAACACTGAAGCTTTCTTT CASSDRRQPNMNTEAFF
TRBJ1-5 many TRBV27 . TGTGCCAGCAGTCTCCTCGGACAGTCCCGCAATCAGCCCCAGCATTTT CASSLLGQSRNQPQHF
TRBJ2-2 . TRBV14 . TGTGCCAGCAGCCGGATTTCTAACACCGGGGAGCTGTTTTTT CASSRISNTGELFF
TRBJ2-5 . TRBV5-6 TRBD1 TGTGCCAGCAGCAAAATCCGGACAGGGCTCCCCCAAGAGACCCAGTACTTC CASSKIRTGLPQETQYF
TRBJ1-2 . TRBV6-1 . TGTGCCAGCACTTCCGGGGCCCGAAACTATGGCTACACCTTC CASTSGARNYGYTF
TRBJ2-1 . TRBV28 . TGTGCCAGCAGTAGGACTGGGTTTTACAATGAGCAGTTCTTC CASSRTGFYNEQFF
TRBJ1-5 . TRBV2 . TGTGCCAGCAGTGTGACCGGGACAACGAATCAGCCCCAGCATTTT CASSVTGTTNQPQHF
TRBJ1-3 . TRBV15 . TGTGCCACCAGCAGCCGACAGCGCTCTGGAAACACCATATATTTT CATSSRQRSGNTIYF
TRBJ1-3 . TRBV5-6 . TGTGCCAGCAGCTTGGGACAGCTTTTCTCTGGAAACACCATATATTTT CASSLGQLFSGNTIYF
TRBJ2-7 . TRBV6-1 . TGTGCCAGCAGTGAAATCCAGGGGAGGTCCTACGAGCAGTACTTC CASSEIQGRSYEQYF
TRBJ2-5 . TRBV6-1 TRBD2 TGTGCCAGCAGTGGGGTAGCTAGCGGGAGAGAGACCCAGTACTTC CASSGVASGRETQYF
TRBJ2-7 few TRBV19 . TGTGCCAGTAGTTCCGACAGGCCCTACGAGCAGTACTTC CASSSDRPYEQYF
TRBJ2-1 . TRBV7-9 . TGTGCCAGCAGCTCGGACAGCTCCTACAATGAGCAGTTCTTC CASSSDSSYNEQFF
TRBJ1-1 few TRBV18 . TGTGCCAGCTCACCGACGGGGAACACTGAAGCTTTCTTT CASSPTGNTEAFF
TRBJ2-3 . TRBV5-6 TRBD2 TGTGCCAGCAGTTTGGGGACGAGCGGGAGTCCAACAGATACGCAGTATTTT CASSLGTSGSPTDTQYF
TRBJ1-2 . TRBV4-1 . TGCGCCAGCAGCCGTTCAGGGATTACCAACTATGGCTACACCTTC CASSRSGITNYGYTF
TRBJ2-7 . TRBV6-1 TRBD1 TGTGCCAGCAGTGTTGGGGACAGGAAAATATACGAGCAGTACTTC CASSVGDRKIYEQYF
TRBJ1-1 . TRBV5-1 . TGCGCCAGCAGCTCTTCCAAGGTCACTGAAGCTTTCTTT CASSSSKVTEAFF
TRBJ2-1 . TRBV28 TRBD1 TGTGCCAGCGGGACAGTGGCCTACAATGAGCAGTTCTTC CASGTVAYNEQFF
TRBJ1-4 . TRBV5-6 . TGTGCCAGCAGCTTGCGTACGGCAGGGGCTAATGAAAAACTGTTTTTT CASSLRTAGANEKLFF
TRBJ1-5 . TRBV4-3 . TGCGCCAGCAGCCAATCCCGGGGGGCAGGGGAACAGCCCCAGCATTTT CASSQSRGAGEQPQHF
TRBJ2-3 . TRBV18 . TGTGCCAGCTCACCACTCCCCCTGACAGATACGCAGTATTTT CASSPLPLTDTQYF
TRBJ2-7 once TRBV28 TRBD1 TGTGCCAGCAGTTCTCCGGCCGGGACAGGGGGCGAGCAGTACTTC CASSSPAGTGGEQYF
TRBJ1-5 . TRBV5-8 TRBD1 TGTGCCAGCAGCCCGACGGGAAGGGGGCGCGGCAATCAGCCCCAGCATTTT CASSPTGRGRGNQPQHF
TRBJ1-5 . TRBV9 . TGTGCCAGCAGCGGAAACAGGGTGGGTCAGCCCCAGCATTTT CASSGNRVGQPQHF
TRBJ2-3 . TRBV4-3 . TGCGCCAGCAGCCAAGAGGGGAAAGGCACAGATACGCAGTATTTT CASSQEGKGTDTQYF
TRBJ2-6 . TRBV19 . TGTGCCAGTAGTATGGGCGTTCTAGACGTCCTGACTTTC CASSMGVLDVLTF
TRBJ1-2 . TRBV28 TRBD1 TGTGCCAGCAGTTCCCGGACAGGGGGCCCATATGGCTACACCTTC CASSSRTGGPYGYTF